Below are 13 T cell receptor beta chains sequenced from a single sample in a study of T cells after yellow fever vaccination. Each CDR3 protein gets one entry after TCRdb re-called the 5' RACE reads with MiXCR. The sample includes roughly 350,000 distinct CDR3 sequences, approximately 4% seen only once; the top ten take around 23%. The input for sequencing was PBMCs, taken 5 days after the yellow fever booster vaccination. These TCRs come from a man aged 18 to 30 who received the YFV17D yellow fever vaccine.

In its sample, this clonotype was seen many times. V gene TRBV5-4 combines with J gene TRBJ2-5; 7 positions agree with TRBD2. Germline-derived CDR1 and CDR2 are SGHNT and YYREEE (reference sequence). Losses at the gene ends were 1 base for V and 5 bases for J; bases not matched to a gene: 8. The CDR3 is made up of 15 amino acids. CDR3 amino acids: CASSLLRGSGETQYF. DNA for the CDR3: TGTGCCAGCAGCTTGTTGCGGGGGAGTGGGGAGACCCAGTACTTC. Supplemented by reference TRBV5-4 and TRBJ2-5, the full variable domain reads ETGVTQSPTHLIKTRGQQVTLRCSSQSGHNTVSWYQQALGQGPQFIFQYYREEENGRGNFPPRFSGLQFPNYSSELNVNALELDDSALYLCASSLLRGSGETQYFGPGTRLLVL.

The V gene is TRBV12-3 or TRBV12-4, the J gene TRBJ2-4; possibly TRBD1 or TRBD2 for D (5 bases each). The CDR3 length is 15 residues. With 5 bases removed from V and 0 bases from J, the gap between germline ends came to 11 bases. The CDR3 here is CASSRDGLAKNIQYF. The CDR3 nucleotides read TGTGCCAGCAGTCGGGACGGACTAGCCAAAAACATTCAGTACTTC.

This rearrangement joins TRBV6-5 to TRBJ1-6, with 9 nucleotides matching TRBD1. CDR3 size: 17 residues. Germline V gene sequence: CDR1 MNHEY, CDR2 SVGAGI. J lost 5 bases, V lost 0 bases, and 5 bases had no gene match. Here the CDR3 reads CASSYSTGGPNNSPLHF. The CDR3 coding sequence is TGTGCCAGCAGTTACTCGACAGGGGGTCCCAATAATTCACCCCTCCACTTT.

The table lists this clonotype with a few counts. The chain joins TRBV6-2 or TRBV6-3 to TRBJ2-5, with D perhaps TRBD2 (7 bases). The V end lost 4 bases, the J end lost 4 bases, and 16 bases lay between the germline ends. The CDR3 totals 15 residues. CDR1 MNHEY and CDR2 SVGEGT come from the germline V gene. The CDR3 DNA sequence: TGTGCCAGCAGTTCTGCGGGGGCCGGAGGAGAGACCCAGTACTTC. Translating gives CASSSAGAGGETQYF.

The chain joins TRBV6-2 or TRBV6-3 to TRBJ2-2; D remains unclear. The CDR3 loop spans 15 amino acids. V was shortened by 5 bases and J by 2 bases, with 12 bases between the two germline ends. Germline V gene data show CDR1 as MNHEY and CDR2 as SVGEGT. The CDR3 spells CASSPWEGNTGELFF. CDR3 sequence (DNA): TGTGCCAGCAGTCCGTGGGAAGGTAACACCGGGGAGCTGTTTTTT.

Many counts were recorded for this clonotype. This chain joins TRBV7-2 and TRBJ2-7; D gene ambiguous. CDR3 length: 13 amino acids. With 3 bases removed from V and 3 bases from J, the gap between germline ends came to 9 bases. Germline assignment: CDR1 SGHTA and CDR2 FQGNSA. For the CDR3, the DNA is TGTGCCAGCAGCTTTGAGAATTACTACGAGCAGTACGTC. Amino acid sequence: CASSFENYYEQYV.

This clonotype was seen repeatedly, ten times or more. The chain uses TRBV7-2 and TRBJ2-1, with D perhaps matching TRBD2 (6 bases). Trimming shortened V by 1 base and J by 0 bases, and 10 bases separated the two germline ends. The CDR3 length is 16 residues. Germline V gene lookup returns CDR1 SGHTA and CDR2 FQGNSA. The CDR3 loop reads CASSLVRGSSYNEQFF. CDR3 DNA: TGTGCCAGCAGCTTAGTCCGGGGGAGCTCCTACAATGAGCAGTTCTTC.

This clonotype was observed a handful of times. This rearrangement joins TRBV20-1 to TRBJ2-7; D possibly corresponds to TRBD1 (5 bases). Germline CDR1 is DFQATT and CDR2 is SNEGSKA (reference sequence). The CDR3 length is 12 residues. Written as DNA, the CDR3 is TGCAGACGAGACAGCCGCTCCTACGAGCAGTACGTC. It codes for CRRDSRSYEQYV.

The V and J genes are TRBV10-3 and TRBJ1-1; the D gene is possibly TRBD1 (6 bases). Germline lookup yields CDR1 ENHRY and CDR2 SYGVKD. V was trimmed by 0 bases and J by 6 bases, leaving 14 bases between them. The length of the CDR3 is 15 residues. CDR3 protein: CAISESRGSLSEAFF. The CDR3 bases are TGTGCCATCAGTGAGTCGAGGGGGTCACTATCTGAAGCTTTCTTT.

This chain connects TRBV5-1 to TRBJ2-3; D is ambiguous. Germline loops: CDR1 SGHRS, CDR2 YFSETQ. The CDR3 runs to 15 residues. V gave up 0 bases and J gave up 0 bases, with 8 bases separating them. The CDR3 sequence: CASSLGLQSTDTQYF. The CDR3 region has the DNA TGCGCCAGCAGCTTGGGACTCCAAAGCACAGATACGCAGTATTTT.

This clonotype was seen ten or more times. The chain's CDR3 is CASSQAREYGELFF. The CDR3 DNA reads as TGCGCCAGCAGCCAGGCCCGGGAGTATGGGGAGCTGTTTTTT. This chain joins TRBV4-3 and TRBJ2-2; perhaps TRBD2 as D (6 bases). CDR3 size: 14 residues. In germline, CDR1 is LGHNA, CDR2 YSLEER. V was shortened by 3 bases and J by 8 bases, with 13 bases between the two germline ends.

The chain combines TRBV11-2 with TRBJ1-2, with D perhaps TRBD1 (5 bases). Looked up from germline, CDR1 is SGHAT and CDR2 is FQNNGV. V lost 5 bases, J lost 5 bases, and 21 bases lay in between. The CDR3 totals 16 residues. CDR3 amino acids: CASSTYSGGIGYGYTF. CDR3 DNA sequence: TGTGCCAGCAGCACGTATTCGGGGGGTATCGGGTATGGCTACACCTTC.

The rearrangement uses TRBV4-3 and TRBJ2-3; D unclear. The CDR3 consists of 16 residues. The V end was cut by 1 base, the J end by 0 bases, with 11 bases between. Germline V gene lookup returns CDR1 LGHNA and CDR2 YSLEER. The CDR3 coding sequence is TGCGCCAGCAGCCAAGCCGACCCTTCTAGCACAGATACGCAGTATTTT. It translates to CASSQADPSSTDTQYF.